This section outlines one T cell receptor (beta chain) sequence together with its context. There is no known antigen for this receptor. The input lacks base qualities; no much larger clone sits a single base away. The data were obtained in a study of cytomegalovirus exposure and HLA in healthy donors (dated by TCRdb to 2015 to 2018). Regarding the study in general: An earlier analysis of 587 of the donors reported about 260 Gb of sequence data and around 110 million unique TCR beta sequences obtained from about 179 million T cells. Rather than drawing on any new phenotypic data, the later analysis identified candidate immune exposures from TCR beta sequences and the way those sequences occurred across donors. Because of strong linkage in the cohort, roughly five DR-DQ haplotypes were treated as single units for association and clustering. To predict cytomegalovirus infection status, the study brought together high-throughput TCR immunosequencing, statistical association of individual TCRs with disease status, and machine learning. HLA typing covered class I and class II loci at four-digit resolution. The study aimed to test whether signatures of past pathogen exposure could be identified by cataloging public T cell receptors. Of the 300 to 500 genotyped donors, 75% to 85% were placed in the genetic ancestry cluster associated with self-reported Caucasian donors. The number of typed donors differed by locus: about 629-630 for A, B, C, DRB1 and DQB1; 522 for DQA1; 606 for DPA1; and some 450 for DPB1. Every repertoire in the discovery cohort had been generated on one and the same sequencing platform. A later genetic analysis used genome-wide SNP genotypes for about 65% of the 666 donors, treating that subset as a discovery cohort. Donor age, sex, ethnicity and CMV serostatus were compiled together with the repertoire data. To study patterns of TCR occurrence, a later analysis re-analyzed previously published TCR beta repertoires from 700 or so donors and added high-resolution HLA genotyping. An early release that covered 500 to 800 HLA-typed donors contained around 300 gigabases of sequencing data and tens of millions of unique TCR sequences. Besides the first cohort of 666 subjects, a separate validation cohort made up of over a hundred different subjects was used. The study used immunosequencing to profile the T cell repertoires of 670 or so subjects and linked those repertoires to cytomegalovirus serostatus. Among 350 to 400 genotyped donors of the cohort, an average of 235,054 unique TCR beta nucleotide sequences were sequenced per donor, around a sixth of them non-productive. An earlier analysis of 587 of the donors applied high-throughput TCR beta sequencing to assess whether each TCR beta V gene segment acted as functional or pseudogenic. Broader findings and caveats from the paper: Some IMGT-functional V segments, including TRBV6-2 and TRBV6-3, could not be told apart with the 87-base-pair reads, so those segments were excluded. A later analysis reported that several top co-occurrence clusters appeared linked to parvovirus B19, influenza, CMV and Epstein-Barr virus. Correlated functional status among segregating V segments might reflect linkage disequilibrium, but an unknown experimental factor could not be ruled out. This cohort had only TCR beta chains sequenced, and the lack of alpha or paired-chain data limited which features could be detected. In the study, 150 to 200 TCR beta chains were listed as associated with cytomegalovirus. In an earlier analysis of fewer than 700 of the donors, most TCR beta V segments appeared in productive rearrangements about 87% or about 30% of the time, broadly matching IMGT annotations. The earlier analysis of about 600 of the donors excluded seventeen rarely observed V segments, including chromosome 9 orphons, because counts were too low. A later analysis found that HLA-associated TCR beta chains were more clonally expanded and had lower generation probabilities than equally common non-associated chains. Because some donors lacked HLA typing at each locus, the association tests relied only on the typed subset. The only immune exposure information available for the cohort was CMV serostatus. Cytomegalovirus status was reported to be diagnosed by the classifier with high specificity and sensitivity in both the original and validation cohorts. Most TCR sequences were seen in very few donors, while some public TCRs were found in many individuals. In a later genetic analysis, fewer N-insertions in productive TCRs were reported among donors in an Asian-associated ancestry cluster than the roughly 670-donor mean. The authors suggested that the approach could potentially be extended to other disease states and immunological phenotypes. A few of the identified cytomegalovirus-associated TCR beta chains were confirmed in vitro to be specific for cytomegalovirus antigens. Presence/absence analyses assumed roughly uniform sequencing depth across donors, an assumption that may not hold. A group of highly shared sequence variants was considered likely to be a technical artifact of the sequencing pipeline. V-gene and J-gene trimming of TCR beta chains was associated with a missense DCLRE1C variant in a later genetic analysis, and the association was replicated in an independent cohort. According to a later analysis, TCR association rates differed among HLA loci, with DRB1 alleles showing the most associated TCRs and HLA-C alleles showing the fewest. In a later analysis, most CMV-associated TCR beta chains were found to appear HLA-restricted, with HLA associations seemingly driven largely by CMV exposure. Assigning TCR associations to individual alleles was difficult when HLA alleles, especially DR and DQ, strongly co-occurred. At a false discovery rate of 0.05, a later analysis linked under 20,000 TCR beta sequences to specific HLA alleles. A further reported finding was that TCR beta sequences accurately predicted the HLA-A and HLA-B alleles for most subjects in the first cohort.

The trim is 6 bases for V and 9 bases for J, with a gap of 18 bases between the germline ends. The germline V gene specifies SQVTM as CDR1 and ANQGSEA as CDR2. The CDR3 covers 13 residues, taking in both the cysteine and the phenylalanine. The read is trimmed to its CDR3 DNA, 39 bases read in frame from base 1. In total, approximately 700 healthy bone marrow donors made up the cohort. All cohort members were sampled while nominally healthy, although unrecorded immune exposures were likely present. The donor tested CMV seropositive, placing the donor among the 289 seropositive members of the cohort. Each donor provided a peripheral blood sample, and peripheral blood mononuclear cells were used for TCR beta sequencing. Genomic DNA was extracted from the blood cell samples with the Qiagen DNeasy Blood Extraction Kit. Libraries were built with the immunoSEQ multiplex PCR assay. For the multiplex PCR, a mixture combining 60 forward primers for TCR Vbeta segments and 13 reverse primers for TCR Jbeta segments was used. A multiplex PCR assay on genomic DNA amplified the CDR3 region of rearranged TCR beta genes. The amplified TCR beta libraries were sequenced on the Illumina HiSeq System as 87-base-pair reads. In the original analysis: Across the 666 repertoires, a later analysis counted tens of millions of unique TCR beta chains, roughly 11 million of which were shared by at least two donors. A nearest-neighbor algorithm error-corrected the raw reads and collapsed the reads into unique sequences, merging closely related sequences to remove PCR and sequencing errors. CDR3 sequences were aligned to IMGT reference sequences to assign V, D and J gene segments. For a sequence to be retained, at least a six-nucleotide match to both a V gene segment and a J gene segment was required. Rearrangements were classified as productive when the CDR3 lacked stop codons and remained in frame with V and J, and all other rearrangements were classified as non-productive. Following IMGT convention, CDR3 was defined as the stretch from the second conserved V-encoded cysteine to the conserved J-encoded phenylalanine. The earlier analysis of around 640 of the donors excluded sequences that lacked an unambiguous match to a single V gene segment. An earlier analysis of around 600 of the donors classified V segments as functional when productive rearrangements were above 56.7% and as segregating when the standard deviation between donors was above 5%. A statistical classification framework was built for diagnosing cytomegalovirus status from the catalog of TCR beta chain sequences. In a later analysis, V and J genes were assigned by comparing TCR nucleotide sequences against IMGT/GENE-DB human TR gene sequences. Using the TCRdist pipeline, a later analysis assigned CDR3 sequences along with most-parsimonious VDJ recombination scenarios. A later analysis defined each TCR beta chain by its CDR3 amino acid sequence plus V-gene family, and excluded reads lacking a unique V-gene family. To address suspected cross-contamination and a sequencing artifact, a later analysis removed a few hundred highly shared, low-generation-probability nucleotide sequences. For each public chain, a later analysis derived a clonal expansion index from normalized ranks of inferred template counts within each repertoire. In a later analysis, generation probabilities were computed using a VDJ recombination model fitted to out-of-frame rearrangements, and the results were checked against IGoR. Hypergeometric tests were used in a later analysis to score TCR-TCR, TCR-HLA and TCR-CMV co-occurrence, with a repertoire-size bias correction applied to the TCR pairs. To estimate false discovery rates, a later analysis permuted the HLA or CMV assignments 20 times. A later analysis grouped co-occurring TCRs with DBSCAN, adding TCRdist sequence similarity when clustering within HLA-allele-positive subsets. Repertoires with fewer than 30,000 or more than 120,000 public chains, plus five repertoires with anomalous nucleotide sharing, were excluded from co-occurrence clustering. The clones in this table, taken by TCRdb from immuneACCESS, are in-frame only. Not every clone is retained; where verified, under half of the shortfall comes from an unresolved V gene, and the cause of the rest is unknown. V and J calls and clone size come straight from that table; D and trimming were deduced from the DNA. Recorded for this sample are 76,000 or so clones; roughly two thirds of them occurred a single time. The top ten clonotypes cover around 15% of the sample.

This sequence originates from a woman aged 40 to 49 in good health and CMV-seropositive. The source material was PBMCs. The rearranged chain carries TRBV29-1 and TRBJ1-5, and the D gene may be TRBD1, 6 bases matching. The sequence in DNA is TGCAGCGTCTCTACGACAGGTAATATGCCCCAGCATTTT. It translates to CSVSTTGNMPQHF.